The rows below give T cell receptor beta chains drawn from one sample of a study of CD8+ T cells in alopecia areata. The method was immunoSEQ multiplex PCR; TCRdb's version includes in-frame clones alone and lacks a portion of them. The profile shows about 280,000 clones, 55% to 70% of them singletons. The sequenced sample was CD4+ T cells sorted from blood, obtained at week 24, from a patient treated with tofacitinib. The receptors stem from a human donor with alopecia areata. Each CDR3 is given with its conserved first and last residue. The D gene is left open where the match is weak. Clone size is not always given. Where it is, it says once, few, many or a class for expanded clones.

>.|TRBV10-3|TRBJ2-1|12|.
CAITDNYNEQFF
TGTGCCATCACGGACAACTACAATGAGCAGTTCTTC
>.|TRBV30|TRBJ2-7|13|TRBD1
CASGRGQGKEQYF
TGTGCTTCTGGGAGGGGACAGGGTAAAGAGCAGTACTTC
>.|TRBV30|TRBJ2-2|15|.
CAWSSRGTNTGELFF
TGTGCCTGGAGTTCAAGGGGTACGAACACCGGGGAGCTGTTTTTT
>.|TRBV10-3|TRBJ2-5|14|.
CAISESWGEETQYF
TGTGCCATCAGTGAGTCGTGGGGGGAAGAGACCCAGTACTTC
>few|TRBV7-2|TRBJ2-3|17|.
CASSLMGGAIRGDTQYF
TGTGCCAGCAGCTTAATGGGGGGGGCCATAAGAGGAGATACGCAGTATTTT
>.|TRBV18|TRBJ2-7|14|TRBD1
CASSPQEGGREQYF
TGTGCCAGCTCACCTCAGGAAGGGGGCCGCGAGCAGTACTTC
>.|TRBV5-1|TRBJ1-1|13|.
CASSFSLNTEAFF
TGCGCCAGCAGCTTTTCCCTGAACACTGAAGCTTTCTTT
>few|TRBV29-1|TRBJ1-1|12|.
CSVEPTGGEAFF
TGCAGCGTTGAACCTACAGGAGGTGAGGCTTTCTTT
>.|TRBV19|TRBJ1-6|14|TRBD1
CASRSTGGNSPLHF
TGTGCCAGTAGGTCGACAGGGGGTAATTCACCCCTCCACTTT
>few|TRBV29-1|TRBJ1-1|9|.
CSVDLEAFF
TGCAGCGTTGACCTTGAAGCTTTCTTT
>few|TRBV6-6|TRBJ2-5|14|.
CASSFQSATQPQYF
TGTGCCAGCAGTTTCCAATCCGCGACTCAGCCCCAGTACTTC
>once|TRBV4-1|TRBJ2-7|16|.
CASSQSTSGTIGEQYF
TGCGCCAGCAGCCAATCAACCTCCGGGACCATCGGCGAGCAGTACTTC
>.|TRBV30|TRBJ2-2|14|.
CAWSVGRNTGELFF
TGTGCCTGGAGTGTGGGACGGAACACCGGGGAGCTGTTTTTT